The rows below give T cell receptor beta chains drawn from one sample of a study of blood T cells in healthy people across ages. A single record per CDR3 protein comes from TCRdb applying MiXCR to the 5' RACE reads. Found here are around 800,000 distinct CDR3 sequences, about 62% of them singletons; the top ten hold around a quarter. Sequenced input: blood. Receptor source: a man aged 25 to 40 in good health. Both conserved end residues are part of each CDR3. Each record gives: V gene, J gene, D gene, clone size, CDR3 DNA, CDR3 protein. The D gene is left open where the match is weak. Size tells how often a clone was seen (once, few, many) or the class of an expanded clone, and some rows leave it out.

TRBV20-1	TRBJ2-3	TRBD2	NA	TGCAGTGCTAGAGAGCTAGCGGGTAGCACAGATACGCAGTATTTT	CSARELAGSTDTQYF
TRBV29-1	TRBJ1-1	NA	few	TGCAGCGGGATGGGGGAATTGGACACTGAAGCTTTCTTT	CSGMGELDTEAFF
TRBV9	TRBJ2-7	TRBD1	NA	TGTGCCAGCGCGTACGGGACAGCGACGTCCTACGAGCAGTACTTC	CASAYGTATSYEQYF
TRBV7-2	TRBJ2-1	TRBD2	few	TGTGCCAGCAGCTCCACTAGCGGGGGGCGGGGTGAGCAGTTCTTC	CASSSTSGGRGEQFF
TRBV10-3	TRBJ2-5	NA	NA	TGTGCCATCAGTGAGCCAGGGTCAGCAGAGACCCAGTACTTC	CAISEPGSAETQYF
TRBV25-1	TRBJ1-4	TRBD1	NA	TGTGCCAGCAGTCGAACAGGGGGAGGTAATGAAAAACTGTTTTTT	CASSRTGGGNEKLFF
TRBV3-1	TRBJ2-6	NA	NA	TGTGCCAGCAGCCAAGAGGATGGAGGCTCTGGGGCCAACGTCCTGACTTTC	CASSQEDGGSGANVLTF
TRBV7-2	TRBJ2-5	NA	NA	TGTGCCAGCAGCCCCGCCTGGGGGCAAGGGACCCAGTACTTC	CASSPAWGQGTQYF
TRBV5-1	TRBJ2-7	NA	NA	TGCGCCAGCAGCTCCAACAGACTCACCGGCTACGAGCAGTACTTC	CASSSNRLTGYEQYF
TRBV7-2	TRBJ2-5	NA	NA	TGTGCCAGCAGCTTAGGTAGTCCAGGACTTCAAGAGACCCAGTACTTC	CASSLGSPGLQETQYF
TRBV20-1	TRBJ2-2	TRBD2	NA	TGCAGTGCACAGCGCGGGGGGCGTGGCGGGGAGCTGTTTTTT	CSAQRGGRGGELFF
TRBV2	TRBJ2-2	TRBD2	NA	TGTGCCAGCAGCTGGGAGGGATCGGCCGGGGAGCTGTTTTTT	CASSWEGSAGELFF
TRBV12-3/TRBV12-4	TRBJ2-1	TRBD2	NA	TGTGCCAGCAGGTCTACTAGCGGGAGTAACAATGAGCAGTTCTTC	CASRSTSGSNNEQFF
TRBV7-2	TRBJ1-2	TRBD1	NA	TGTGCCAGCAGCCCAACGGACCGGGACAGGGTTTTTAGCTATGGCTACACCTTC	CASSPTDRDRVFSYGYTF
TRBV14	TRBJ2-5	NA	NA	TGTGCCAGCAGCCAACAGGGTTGGGAGACCCAGTACTTC	CASSQQGWETQYF
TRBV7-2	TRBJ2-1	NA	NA	TGTGCCAGCACCCCGGGACGGTGGGGCAATGAGCAGTTCTTC	CASTPGRWGNEQFF
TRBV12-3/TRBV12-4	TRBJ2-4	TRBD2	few	TGTGCCAGCGGGACTAGCCAGGAAAACATTCAGTACTTC	CASGTSQENIQYF
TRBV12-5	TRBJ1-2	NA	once	TGTGCTAGTGGTACGGACGTCAGATCTTATGACTACACCTTC	CASGTDVRSYDYTF
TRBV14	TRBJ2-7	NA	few	TGTGCCAGCAGCCACGTTAGTGGGGCCTACGAGCAGTACTTC	CASSHVSGAYEQYF
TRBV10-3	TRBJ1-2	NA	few	TGTGCCACCCATGACGGACAAGGCGACTATGGCTACACCTTC	CATHDGQGDYGYTF
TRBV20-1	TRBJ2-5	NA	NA	TGCAGTGCTACACAGGGATACTACCAAGAGACCCAGTACTTC	CSATQGYYQETQYF
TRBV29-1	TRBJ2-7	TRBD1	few	TGCAGCGTTGACTCGGACGGGACAGGGGGCTACGAGCAGTACTTC	CSVDSDGTGGYEQYF
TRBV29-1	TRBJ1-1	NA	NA	TGCAGCGTTGCCCCAGGTGAAGCTTTCTTT	CSVAPGEAFF
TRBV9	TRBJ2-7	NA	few	TGTGCCAGCAGCCCAGGGGGGGCCGAGCAGTACTTC	CASSPGGAEQYF
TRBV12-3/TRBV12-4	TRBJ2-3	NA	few	TGTGCCAGCAGTTTTACGGGCTGGGAAGATACGCAGTATTTT	CASSFTGWEDTQYF
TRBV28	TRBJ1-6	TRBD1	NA	TGTGCCAGCAGTTCACCGACAGGGTGGAATTCACCCCTCCACTTT	CASSSPTGWNSPLHF
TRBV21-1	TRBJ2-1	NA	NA	TGTGCCAGCAGCCGGACCGCAAACTTCTCCTACAATGAGCAGTTCTTC	CASSRTANFSYNEQFF
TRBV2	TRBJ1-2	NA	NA	TGTGCCAGCAGTGACTTGGGTAGTAACTATGGCTACACCTTC	CASSDLGSNYGYTF
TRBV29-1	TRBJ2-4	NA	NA	TGCAGCGTTGGGACGGAAAACATTCAGTACTTC	CSVGTENIQYF
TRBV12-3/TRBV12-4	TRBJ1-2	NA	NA	TGTGCCAGCAGTCCGGTCCTCTATGGCTACACCTTC	CASSPVLYGYTF
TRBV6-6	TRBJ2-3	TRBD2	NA	TGTGCCAGCAGTTACCCTAGTGCGGGGGGCACAGATACGCAGTATTTT	CASSYPSAGGTDTQYF
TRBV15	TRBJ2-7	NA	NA	TGTGCCACCAGCTCAGATGGGGGGTTGGGGGCCCAGTACTTC	CATSSDGGLGAQYF
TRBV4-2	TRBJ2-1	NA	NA	TGTGCCAGCAGCCAACCTACGGAACTTACAAGGGGTGAGCAGTTCTTC	CASSQPTELTRGEQFF
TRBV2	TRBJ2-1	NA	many	TGTGCCAGCAGTGGAACTAGCTCTAAACCCTACAATGAGCAGTTCTTC	CASSGTSSKPYNEQFF
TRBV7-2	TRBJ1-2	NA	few	TGTGCCAGCAGCCCGTACAGGGCTGGCTACACCTTC	CASSPYRAGYTF
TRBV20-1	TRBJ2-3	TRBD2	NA	TGCAGTGCACGTAGCGGGGCGGGGGATACGCAGTATTTT	CSARSGAGDTQYF
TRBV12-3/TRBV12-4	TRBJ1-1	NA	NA	TGTGCCAGCAGTTTTGGTCAGATGGTCCCTGAAGCTTTCTTT	CASSFGQMVPEAFF
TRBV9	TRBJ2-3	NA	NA	TGTGCCAGCAGCTCAGTTTCGGGACGCACAGATACGCAGTATTTT	CASSSVSGRTDTQYF
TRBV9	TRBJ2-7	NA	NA	TGTGCCAGCAGCGTAGAAACGGGGAGCGCCTACGAGCAGTACTTC	CASSVETGSAYEQYF
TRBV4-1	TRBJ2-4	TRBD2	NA	TGCGCCAGCGGCCAAGTAGCGGGAGGGATGGGACTAAACAATGAGCAGTACTTC	CASGQVAGGMGLNNEQYF
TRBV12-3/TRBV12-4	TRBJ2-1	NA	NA	TGTGCCAGCAATCGGGATCGCCAGGGCGGCCGCAATGAGCAGTTCTTC	CASNRDRQGGRNEQFF
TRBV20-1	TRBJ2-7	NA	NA	TGCAGTGTCTTGGAGGGCCGAGCCTACGAGCAGTACTTC	CSVLEGRAYEQYF
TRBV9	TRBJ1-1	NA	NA	TGTGCCAGCAGCGAGGGGGTGGACACTGAAGCTTTCTTT	CASSEGVDTEAFF
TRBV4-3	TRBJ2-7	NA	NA	TGCGCCAGCAGCCAAGCGGAAGGCAACGAGCAGTACTTC	CASSQAEGNEQYF
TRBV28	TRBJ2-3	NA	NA	TGTGCCAGCAGTTTTCAGGTGTCGACGCAGTATTTT	CASSFQVSTQYF
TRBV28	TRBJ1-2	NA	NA	TGTGCCAGCAGTTTGCAGGGCTCGGCTGGCTACACCTTC	CASSLQGSAGYTF
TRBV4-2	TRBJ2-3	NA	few	TGTGCCAGCAGCCAAGAGATTGATACAGATACGCAGTATTTT	CASSQEIDTDTQYF
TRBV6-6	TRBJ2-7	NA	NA	TGTGCCAGCTGCCGGGGCAGGGCCTACGAGCAGTACTTC	CASCRGRAYEQYF
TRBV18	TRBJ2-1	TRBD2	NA	TGTGCCAGCTCACCGGCAGCGGGGGCAAATGAGCAGTTCTTC	CASSPAAGANEQFF
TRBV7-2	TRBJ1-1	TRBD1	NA	TGTGCCAGCAGCTTAGCGACAGGGTTTAACACTGAAGCTTTCTTT	CASSLATGFNTEAFF
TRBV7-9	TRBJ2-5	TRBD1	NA	TGTGCCAGCAGCCCGCGGACAGGGGGCGGTGGAGAGACCCAGTACTTC	CASSPRTGGGGETQYF
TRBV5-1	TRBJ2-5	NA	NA	TGCGCCAGCAGCCTCACAGGACGCTCTCAAGAGACCCAGTACTTC	CASSLTGRSQETQYF
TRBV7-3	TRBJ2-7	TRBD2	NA	TGTGCCAGCAGCTTAAGCGGGGGGGCTGACGAGCAGTACTTC	CASSLSGGADEQYF
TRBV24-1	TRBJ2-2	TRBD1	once	TGTGCCACCAGTCCAAGGGCGAGGACAGGGTCCACCGGGGAGCTGTTTTTT	CATSPRARTGSTGELFF